This T cell receptor (beta chain) is drawn from a study of shared clonotypes between healthy human individuals. Germline CDR1 reads LGHNA; CDR2 reads YNFKEQ. CDR3 length: 15 residues. V was clipped by 4 bases and J by 5 bases, with 14 bases between them. Assay: immunoSEQ multiplex PCR; the TCRdb copy retains only in-frame clones and omits some. The data show some 1,600,000 clones, approximately 98% seen once. The sequence derives from a man aged 25-45 years in good health. The sequencing input was naive CD4+ T cells sorted from blood. As to subset: CD45RA+ positively selected. J is TRBJ2-2 and V is TRBV4-2; TRBD2 might be the D (7 bases). CDR3 protein: CASSRHREGTGELFF. The DNA for the CDR3 is TGTGCCAGCAGCCGGCACAGGGAGGGTACCGGGGAGCTGTTTTTT.